The clone carrying this T cell receptor (beta chain) was picked up a small number of times. Its antigen is unidentified. This record belongs to a study of Ad26.COV2.S vaccination and SARS-CoV-2 variants. Study-level information: It was the COV1001 Ad26.COV2.S trial arm that included the donor. Into the muscle, Ad26.COV2.S was dosed once or twice, 56 days apart.

Specified treatment: around 19 received Ad26.COV2.S at low or high dose, single or two shots; roughly five received placebo; per-sample allocation not given. Sample collection was performed on day 63 after the first vaccine or placebo injection. In the vaccine, an Ad26 vector expressed the SARS-CoV-2 spike of the Wuhan strain. Study results and caveats: Across vaccine and placebo recipients, the breadth of non-spike TCRs was similar.

CDR3 size: 15 residues. CDR1 is MNHNY, CDR2 SVGAGI, per germline (reference sequence). V was trimmed by 2 bases and J by 0 bases, leaving 9 bases between them. Measured with immunoSEQ multiplex PCR; TCRdb has only the in-frame clones, and not every one. Of 300,000 to 400,000 clones listed, 70% to 90% are singletons. Sequenced material: peripheral blood, taken in a trial of Ad26.COV2.S vaccine versus placebo. This receptor was taken from a person aged 18-60 years who received the Ad26.COV2.S COVID-19 vaccine or a placebo. The V gene is TRBV6-6, the J gene TRBJ2-3; unclear D gene. CDR3 in amino acids: CASSYLGLSTDTQYF. The CDR3 coding sequence is TGTGCCAGCAGTTACCTGGGGTTGAGCACAGATACGCAGTATTTT.